This TCR beta chain comes out of a study of blood T cell repertoires in COVID-19. Turning to the study itself: Sites across the United States, Italy and Spain contributed samples from acute and convalescent COVID-19. T cells, B-cell-depleted T cells, or PBMCs supplied cDNA or gDNA.

Germline CDR1 SGDLS, CDR2 YYNGEE. The CDR3 has 16 residues. V was shortened by 6 bases and J by 2 bases, with 15 bases between the two germline ends. In the original workflow: Using reference gene primer amplification, nucleated cell counts were estimated. The protocol was immunoSEQ multiplex PCR, while the TCRdb copy is restricted to in-frame clones and leaves out a portion. The V and J calls and clone size were taken over from that table, and D and trimming were inferred from the DNA. The sample lists about 110,000 clones, over 70% occurring once. This clone was seen a single time. This sequence was found in a human donor in a cohort sampled during active or convalescent COVID-19. The chain is built from TRBV9 and TRBJ2-6; D unresolved. Specimen: peripheral blood. The CDR3 DNA sequence: TGTGCCAGCACTGCTCAACAGTGGGCTGGGGCCAACGTCCTGACTTTC. Translating it yields CASTAQQWAGANVLTF. Full variable domain (missing parts from reference TRBV9 and TRBJ2-6): DSGVTQTPKHLITATGQRVTLRCSPRSGDLSVYWYQQSLDQGLQFLIQYYNGEERAKGNILERFSAQQFPDLHSELNLSSLELGDSALYFCASTAQQWAGANVLTFGAGSRLTVL.